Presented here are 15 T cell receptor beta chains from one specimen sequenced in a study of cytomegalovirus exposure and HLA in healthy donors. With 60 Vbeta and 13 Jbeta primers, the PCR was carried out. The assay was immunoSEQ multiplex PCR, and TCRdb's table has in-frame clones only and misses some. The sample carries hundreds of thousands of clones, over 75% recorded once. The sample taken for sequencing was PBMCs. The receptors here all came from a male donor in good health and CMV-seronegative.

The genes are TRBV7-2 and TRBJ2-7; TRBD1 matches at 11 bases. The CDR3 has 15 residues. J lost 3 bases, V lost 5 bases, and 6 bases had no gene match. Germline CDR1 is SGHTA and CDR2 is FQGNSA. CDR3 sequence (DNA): TGTGCCAGCAGCGTTACCGGGACAGGGGGCTACGAGCAGTACTTC. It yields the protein CASSVTGTGGYEQYF.

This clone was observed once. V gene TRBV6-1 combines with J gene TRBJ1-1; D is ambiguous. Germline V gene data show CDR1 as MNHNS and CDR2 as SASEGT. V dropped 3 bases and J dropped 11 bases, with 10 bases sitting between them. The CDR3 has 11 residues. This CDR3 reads CASSELRLAFF. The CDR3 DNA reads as TGTGCCAGCAGTGAGTTGCGGCTGGCTTTCTTT.

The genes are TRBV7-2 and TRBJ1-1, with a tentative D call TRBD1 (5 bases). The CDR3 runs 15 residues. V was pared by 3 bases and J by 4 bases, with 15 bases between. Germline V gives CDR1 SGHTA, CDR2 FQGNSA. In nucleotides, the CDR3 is TGTGCCAGCAGCTTCCTAACCCTACAGGCCACTGAAGCTTTCTTT. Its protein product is CASSFLTLQATEAFF.

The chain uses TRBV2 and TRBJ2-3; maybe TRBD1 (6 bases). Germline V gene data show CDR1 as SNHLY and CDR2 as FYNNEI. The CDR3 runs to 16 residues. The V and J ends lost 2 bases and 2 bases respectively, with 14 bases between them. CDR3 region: CASSEIETGLTDTQYF. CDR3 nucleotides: TGTGCCAGCAGTGAAATTGAGACAGGACTCACAGATACGCAGTATTTT.

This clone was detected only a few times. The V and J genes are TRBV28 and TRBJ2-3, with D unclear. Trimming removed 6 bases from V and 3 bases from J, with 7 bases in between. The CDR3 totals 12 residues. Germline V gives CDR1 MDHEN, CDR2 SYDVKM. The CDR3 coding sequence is TGTGCCAGCAGCAGAATAACAGATACGCAGTATTTT. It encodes CASSRITDTQYF.

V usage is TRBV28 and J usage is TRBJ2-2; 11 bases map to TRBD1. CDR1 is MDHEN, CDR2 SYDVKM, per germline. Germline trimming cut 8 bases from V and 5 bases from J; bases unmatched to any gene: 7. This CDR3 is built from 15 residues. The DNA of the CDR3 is TGTGCCAGCCACCCGGGGACAGGGGGAACCGGGGAGCTGTTTTTT. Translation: CASHPGTGGTGELFF.

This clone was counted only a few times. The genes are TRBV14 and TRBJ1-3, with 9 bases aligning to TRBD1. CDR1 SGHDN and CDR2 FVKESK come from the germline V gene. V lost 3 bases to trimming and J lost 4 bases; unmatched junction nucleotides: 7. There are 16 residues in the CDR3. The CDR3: CASSQTGQGAGNTIYF. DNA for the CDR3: TGTGCCAGCAGCCAGACGGGACAGGGAGCAGGAAACACCATATATTTT.

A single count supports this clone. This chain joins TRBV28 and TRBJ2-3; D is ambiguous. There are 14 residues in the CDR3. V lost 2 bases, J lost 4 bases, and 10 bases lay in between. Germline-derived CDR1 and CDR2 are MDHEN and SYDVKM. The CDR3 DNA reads TGTGCCAGCAGTTTAGTTAGGAGTCCAGATACGCAGTATTTT. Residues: CASSLVRSPDTQYF.

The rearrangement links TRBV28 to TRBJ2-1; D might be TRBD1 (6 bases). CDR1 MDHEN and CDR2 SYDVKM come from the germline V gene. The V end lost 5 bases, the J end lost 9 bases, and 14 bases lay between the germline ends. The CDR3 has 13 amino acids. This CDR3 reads CASSVQGPGEQFF. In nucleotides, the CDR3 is TGTGCCAGCAGTGTGCAGGGGCCAGGTGAGCAGTTCTTC.

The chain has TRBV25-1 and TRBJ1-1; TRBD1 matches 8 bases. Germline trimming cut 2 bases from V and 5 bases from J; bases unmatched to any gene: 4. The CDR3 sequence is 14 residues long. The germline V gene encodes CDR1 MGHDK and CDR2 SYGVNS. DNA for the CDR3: TGTGCCAGCAGTGAAGACAGGGGATTTACTGAAGCTTTCTTT. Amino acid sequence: CASSEDRGFTEAFF.

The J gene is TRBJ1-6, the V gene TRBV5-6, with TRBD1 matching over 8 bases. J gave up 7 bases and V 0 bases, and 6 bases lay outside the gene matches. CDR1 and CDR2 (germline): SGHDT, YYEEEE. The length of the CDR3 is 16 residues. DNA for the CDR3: TGTGCCAGCAGCTTGGACCCCGGGACAGGCAATTCACCCCTCCACTTT. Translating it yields CASSLDPGTGNSPLHF.

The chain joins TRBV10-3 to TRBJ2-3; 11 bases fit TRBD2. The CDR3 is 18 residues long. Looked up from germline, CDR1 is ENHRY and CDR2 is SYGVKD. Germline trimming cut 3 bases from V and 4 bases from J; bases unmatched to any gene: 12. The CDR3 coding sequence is TGTGCCATCAGTGACCTCGGGGGGACTAGCGGATTCCCAGATACGCAGTATTTT. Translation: CAISDLGGTSGFPDTQYF.

The CDR3 spells CASSLDSGSVAGELFF. CDR3 in DNA: TGTGCCAGCAGCTTGGATAGCGGGAGCGTAGCCGGGGAGCTGTTTTTT. This chain uses TRBV5-4 with TRBJ2-2, with 9 positions matching TRBD2. The CDR3 runs to 16 residues. V was clipped by 0 bases and J by 6 bases; unmatched bases: 6. CDR1 is SGHNT, CDR2 YYREEE, per germline (reference sequence). Full variable domain (remainder filled in from reference TRBV5-4 and TRBJ2-2): ETGVTQSPTHLIKTRGQQVTLRCSSQSGHNTVSWYQQALGQGPQFIFQYYREEENGRGNFPPRFSGLQFPNYSSELNVNALELDDSALYLCASSLDSGSVAGELFFGEGSRLTVL.

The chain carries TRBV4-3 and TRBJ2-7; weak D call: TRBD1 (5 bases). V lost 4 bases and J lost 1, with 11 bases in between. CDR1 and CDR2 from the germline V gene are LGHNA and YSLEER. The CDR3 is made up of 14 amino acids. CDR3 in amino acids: CASSRGGGSYEQYF. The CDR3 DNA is TGCGCCAGCAGCCGGGGCGGCGGTTCCTACGAGCAGTACTTC.

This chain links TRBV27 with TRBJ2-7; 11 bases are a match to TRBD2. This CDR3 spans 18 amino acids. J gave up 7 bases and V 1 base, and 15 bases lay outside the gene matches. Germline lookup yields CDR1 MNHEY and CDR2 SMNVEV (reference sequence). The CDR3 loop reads CASSLFPSTSGIGEEQYF. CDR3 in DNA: TGTGCCAGCAGTTTATTTCCCTCGACTAGCGGGATCGGTGAAGAGCAGTACTTC.